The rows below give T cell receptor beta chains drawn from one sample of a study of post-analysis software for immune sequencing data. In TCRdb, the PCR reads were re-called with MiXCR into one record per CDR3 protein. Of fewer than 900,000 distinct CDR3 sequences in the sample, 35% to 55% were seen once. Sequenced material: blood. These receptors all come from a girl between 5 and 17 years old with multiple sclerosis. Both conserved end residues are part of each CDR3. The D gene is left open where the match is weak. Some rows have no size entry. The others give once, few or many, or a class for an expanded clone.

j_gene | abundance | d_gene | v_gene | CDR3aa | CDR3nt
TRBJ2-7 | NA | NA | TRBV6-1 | CASTDPARILSYEQYF | TGTGCCAGCACCGATCCGGCGAGGATCCTATCCTACGAGCAGTACTTC
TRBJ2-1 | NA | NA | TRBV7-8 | CASSPQTGEEQFF | TGTGCCAGCAGCCCCCAGACGGGAGAAGAGCAGTTCTTC
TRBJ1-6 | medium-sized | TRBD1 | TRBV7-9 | CASSTHDRGGVGSPLHF | TGTGCCAGCAGCACCCATGACAGGGGAGGCGTAGGGTCACCCCTCCACTTT
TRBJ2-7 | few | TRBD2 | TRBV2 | CASSEASGTSGYEQYF | TGTGCCAGCAGTGAAGCCTCTGGGACTAGCGGCTACGAGCAGTACTTC
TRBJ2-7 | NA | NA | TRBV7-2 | CASSLYAPYEQYF | TGTGCCAGCAGCTTATACGCCCCCTACGAGCAGTACTTC
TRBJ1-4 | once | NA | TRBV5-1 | CASSLRGMGEKLFF | TGCGCCAGCAGCTTACGAGGGATGGGTGAAAAACTGTTTTTT
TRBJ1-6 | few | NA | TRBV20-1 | CSARSKGEWAERSSYNSPLHF | TGCAGTGCTAGATCCAAGGGAGAGTGGGCCGAGCGGAGCTCCTATAATTCACCCCTCCACTTT
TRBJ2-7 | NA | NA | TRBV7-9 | CASGSPGQPYEQYF | TGTGCCAGCGGCTCACCTGGACAGCCCTACGAGCAGTACTTC
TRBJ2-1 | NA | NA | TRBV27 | CAAGNNEQFF | TGTGCGGCCGGGAACAATGAGCAGTTCTTC
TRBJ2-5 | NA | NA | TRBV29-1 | CSVVSGSQTQYF | TGCAGCGTTGTGTCCGGGAGTCAGACCCAGTACTTC
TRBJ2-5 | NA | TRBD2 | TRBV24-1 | CATSSGGQETQYF | TGTGCCACCAGCAGCGGGGGGCAGGAGACCCAGTACTTC
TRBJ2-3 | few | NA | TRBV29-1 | CSVEDWWERTDTQYF | TGCAGCGTTGAAGATTGGTGGGAACGCACAGATACGCAGTATTTT
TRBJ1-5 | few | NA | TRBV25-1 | CASSERSGENQPQHF | TGTGCCAGCAGTGAGAGGTCAGGGGAGAATCAGCCCCAGCATTTT
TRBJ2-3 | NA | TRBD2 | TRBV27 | CASSLGSWREALDTQYF | TGTGCCAGCAGTTTAGGGAGCTGGCGGGAGGCGCTAGATACGCAGTATTTT
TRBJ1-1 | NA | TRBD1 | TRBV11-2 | CASSLGGDSSMNTEAFF | TGTGCCAGCAGCTTAGGGGGGGACAGCTCCATGAACACTGAAGCTTTCTTT
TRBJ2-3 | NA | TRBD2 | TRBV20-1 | CSARDQGLAVTDTQYF | TGCAGTGCTAGAGATCAGGGACTAGCGGTTACAGATACGCAGTATTTT
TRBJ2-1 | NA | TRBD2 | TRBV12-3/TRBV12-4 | CASSLASSGSRNEQFF | TGTGCCAGCAGTTTAGCGTCTAGCGGGAGTAGAAATGAGCAGTTCTTC
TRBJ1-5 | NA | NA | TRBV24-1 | CATGMGGNQPQHF | TGTGCCACCGGCATGGGCGGCAATCAGCCCCAGCATTTT
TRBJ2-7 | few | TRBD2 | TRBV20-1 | CSARKPFSSGSYEQYF | TGCAGTGCTAGGAAGCCTTTTTCTAGCGGCTCCTACGAGCAGTACTTC
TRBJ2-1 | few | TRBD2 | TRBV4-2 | CASSQVLAGHNEQFF | TGTGCCAGCAGCCAAGTCCTAGCGGGTCACAATGAGCAGTTCTTC
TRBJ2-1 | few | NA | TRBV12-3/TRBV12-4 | CASSMAPPGEQFF | TGTGCCAGCAGTATGGCTCCCCCCGGTGAGCAGTTCTTC
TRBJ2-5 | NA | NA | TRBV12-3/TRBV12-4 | CASSAGPLGWTQHF | TGTGCCAGCAGCGCGGGACCGCTTGGGTGGACCCAGCACTTC
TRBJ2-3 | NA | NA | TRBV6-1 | CASSGHALHTDTQYF | TGTGCCAGCAGTGGACACGCTCTTCACACAGATACGCAGTATTTT
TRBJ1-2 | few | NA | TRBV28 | CASRTGSRGYYGYTF | TGTGCCAGCAGAACAGGGTCCAGGGGATACTATGGCTACACCTTC
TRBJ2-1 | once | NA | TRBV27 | CASSLDRLTYNEQFF | TGTGCCAGCAGTTTAGACAGGCTGACTTACAATGAGCAGTTCTTC
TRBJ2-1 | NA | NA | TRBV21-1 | CASSKGVGAPNNEQFF | TGTGCCAGCAGCAAAGGGGTCGGGGCCCCTAACAATGAGCAGTTCTTC
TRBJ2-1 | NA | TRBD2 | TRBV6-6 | CASSYSERGYNEQFF | TGTGCCAGCAGTTACTCGGAGCGGGGCTACAATGAGCAGTTCTTC
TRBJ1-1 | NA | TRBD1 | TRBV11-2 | CASSRHRGPSDEAFF | TGTGCCAGCAGCAGGCACAGGGGACCGAGCGATGAAGCTTTCTTT
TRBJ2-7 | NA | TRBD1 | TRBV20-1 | CSASRGTVPSYEQYF | TGCAGTGCTAGTAGGGGGACAGTTCCCTCCTACGAGCAGTACTTC
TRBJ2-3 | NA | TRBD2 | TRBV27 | CASSLMVAGARTDTQYF | TGTGCCAGCAGTTTAATGGTAGCGGGAGCTAGGACAGATACGCAGTATTTT
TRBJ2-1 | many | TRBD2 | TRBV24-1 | CATSDRAGTSGRYNEQFF | TGTGCCACCAGTGACCGAGCCGGGACTAGCGGGAGATACAATGAGCAGTTCTTC
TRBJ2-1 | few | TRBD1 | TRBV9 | CASSPLDRENEQFF | TGTGCCAGCAGCCCGTTGGACAGGGAGAATGAGCAGTTCTTC
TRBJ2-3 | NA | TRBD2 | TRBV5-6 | CASSFETSGRGTQYF | TGTGCCAGCAGCTTCGAGACTAGCGGTCGGGGGACGCAGTATTTT